The 4 T cell receptor beta chains below were found in one sample sequenced in a study of vaccination effects on CD4 cells after COVID-19. Generated by immunoSEQ multiplex PCR, the TCRdb table keeps only in-frame clones and is missing some. The sample holds approximately 57,000 clones, about four fifths seen once. These receptors lack a known antigen. CD4+ T cell isolation took place after 10 days of culture. Two-dose vaccination with either BNT162b2 or mRNA-1273 was given to the participants. The sample in question was CD4+ T cells from PBMCs cultured without peptide, obtained after COVID-19 vaccination. Receptors originate from a human donor who received a COVID-19 vaccine.

The rearrangement joins TRBV4-3 to TRBJ2-7; 10 positions match TRBD2. The trim removed 0 bases at V and 5 bases at J, leaving 13 bases unmatched. Germline-derived CDR1 and CDR2 are LGHNA and YSLEER. The CDR3 contains 18 residues. CDR3 nucleotide sequence: TGCGCCAGCAGCCAAGATCCTAGCGGGGGCCCCACCGGTAACGAGCAGTACTTC. It specifies CASSQDPSGGPTGNEQYF.

This chain connects TRBV5-1 to TRBJ2-3, with 7 bases aligning to TRBD2. CDR1 and CDR2 (germline): SGHRS, YFSETQ. J lost 2 bases, V lost 6 bases, and 9 bases had no gene match. There are 15 residues in the CDR3. The CDR3 loop reads CASKVPAGDTDTQYF. In DNA, the CDR3 is TGCGCCAGCAAGGTCCCTGCGGGAGACACAGATACGCAGTATTTT.

This clone was found once. The chain carries TRBV5-1 and TRBJ1-1, with unresolved D. This CDR3 spans 14 amino acids. The V end was cut by 6 bases, the J end by 0 bases, with 12 bases between. CDR1 is SGHRS, CDR2 YFSETQ, per germline. The CDR3 nucleotides are TGCGCCAGCAAACCCCCGGGAATGAACACTGAAGCTTTCTTT. Amino acids: CASKPPGMNTEAFF.

V gene TRBV6-6 combines with J gene TRBJ1-1, with 8 positions matching TRBD1. The germline V gene encodes CDR1 MNHNY and CDR2 SVGAGI (reference sequence). Losses at the gene ends were 6 bases for V and 5 bases for J; bases not matched to a gene: 11. The CDR3 has 15 amino acids. The chain's CDR3 is CASSPSTGVRTEAFF. Here the CDR3 DNA reads TGTGCCAGCAGCCCTTCGACAGGGGTCAGGACTGAAGCTTTCTTT.